Here is one TCR beta chain with its context. This sample stems from a study of technical replicates of blood from a few donors. Some clones are missing from TCRdb's copy, which holds only in-frame ones; the method was immunoSEQ multiplex PCR. This sample carries approximately 70,000 clones, almost 95% of them seen once, and the ten largest clones take around 0.38%. The CDR3 extends over 17 amino acids. J gave up 7 bases and V 3 bases, and 13 bases lay outside the gene matches. CDR1 and CDR2 (germline): MNHNS, SASEGT. The receptor was isolated from a human donor in good health. Sequenced material: T cells isolated from PBMCs. The chain has TRBV6-1 and TRBJ1-5; the match to TRBD1 covers 9 bases. This CDR3 reads CASSDYGTGRLKQPQHF. For the CDR3, the DNA is TGTGCCAGCAGTGATTATGGGACAGGGAGGTTGAAACAGCCCCAGCATTTT.